The 23 T cell receptor beta chains below come from one sample, sequenced in a study of chemoradiotherapy in HPV16-positive cancers. TCRdb's copy holds only in-frame clones and misses some; the assay was immunoSEQ multiplex PCR. The top ten hold over 9.5% of the sample, which has some 10,000 clones, roughly 70% seen once. The source was tumor tissue, collected from a patient who underwent chemoradiotherapy. The receptors derive from a human donor with HPV-associated anogenital cancer.

The chain joins TRBV5-1 to TRBJ2-2, with TRBD2 matching 8 bases. This CDR3 comprises 14 residues. The trim removed 4 bases at V and 1 base at J, leaving 0 bases unmatched. Germline V lookup: CDR1 SGHRS, CDR2 YFSETQ. CDR3 nucleotides: TGCGCCAGCAGCACTAGCGGGAACACCGGGGAGCTGTTTTTT. This sequence encodes CASSTSGNTGELFF.

The rearrangement links TRBV7-2 to TRBJ1-6; a possible D gene is TRBD1 (5 bases). This CDR3 is 16 amino acids long. The germline V gene has CDR1 SGHTA and CDR2 FQGNSA. V was shortened by 1 base and J by 8 bases, with 15 bases between the two germline ends. CDR3 protein: CASSLEVGRVDSPLHF. DNA for the CDR3: TGTGCCAGCAGCTTAGAAGTAGGCAGGGTAGATTCACCCCTCCACTTT.

This clone is classed as medium-sized. The rearrangement joins TRBV6-5 to TRBJ1-2, with 9 bases identical to TRBD1. The trim removed 5 bases at V and 5 bases at J, leaving 9 bases unmatched. CDR3 size: 15 residues. Germline assignment: CDR1 MNHEY and CDR2 SVGAGI. CDR3 residues: CASSGGTGKGYGYTF. The CDR3, as DNA: TGTGCCAGCAGTGGAGGGACAGGGAAGGGGTATGGCTACACCTTC.

This clone was observed a few times. The chain uses TRBV11-3 and TRBJ1-6; 7 positions agree with TRBD1. CDR1 SGHNT and CDR2 YENEEA come from the germline V gene. With V trimmed by 1 base and J by 10 bases, 10 bases remained unmatched. The CDR3 spans 16 residues. The CDR3 bases are TGTGCCAGCAGCTTAGGGCCCAGGGGGTCGGTGTCACCCCTCCACTTT. Translation: CASSLGPRGSVSPLHF.

The chain joins TRBV6-5 to TRBJ1-1, with D possibly being TRBD1 (5 bases). CDR1 and CDR2 (germline): MNHEY, SVGAGI. The CDR3 is 13 amino acids. The ends were cut back, 5 bases at V and 5 bases at J, with 12 bases in the middle. In DNA, the CDR3 is TGTGCCAGCAGTCGAGGGGAGCGGACTGAAGCTTTCTTT. Amino acid sequence: CASSRGERTEAFF.

The rearrangement joins TRBV19 to TRBJ2-3, with D unclear. Per germline, CDR1 LNHDA and CDR2 SQIVND (reference sequence). Trimming left V 3 bases short and J 0 bases short, with 7 bases between. This CDR3 comprises 14 residues. The CDR3 region has the DNA TGTGCCAGTAGTATGGGCAGAAGCACAGATACGCAGTATTTT. It translates to CASSMGRSTDTQYF.

This sequence joins TRBV10-3 and TRBJ2-3; 11 nucleotides agree with TRBD2. J gave up 2 bases and V 8 bases, and 9 bases lay outside the gene matches. In germline, CDR1 is ENHRY, CDR2 SYGVKD. This CDR3 has 16 amino acids. The CDR3 DNA reads TGTGCCATCTCTCTAGCGGGGGGAATGAACACAGATACGCAGTATTTT. Translation: CAISLAGGMNTDTQYF.

This clone was counted between two and nine times. This chain uses TRBV10-2 with TRBJ2-1, with TRBD2 matching 7 bases. The V segment lost 3 bases and the J segment 8 bases; nucleotides outside the gene matches: 7. Germline CDR1 is WSHSY and CDR2 is SAAADI. The length of the CDR3 is 14 residues. The DNA for the CDR3 is TGCGCCAGCAGTGACGGGACGGGAGGCCATGAGCAGTTCTTC. Translation gives CASSDGTGGHEQFF.

The V call is TRBV30, the J call TRBJ2-1; the D gene is possibly TRBD2 (5 bases). This CDR3 spans 14 amino acids. The V end lost 4 bases, the J end lost 7 bases, and 17 bases lay between the germline ends. Germline CDR1 reads GTSNPN; CDR2 reads SVGIG (reference sequence). CDR3 in DNA: TGTGCCTGGATGAGAAGCGGCGGTTGGAATGAGCAGTTCTTC. It translates to CAWMRSGGWNEQFF.

As concerns this clone: One end of the junction fails to match germline, which may point to a read error. This chain joins TRBV6-5 and TRBJ2-5; either TRBD1 or TRBD2 may supply D (6 bases each). CDR1 MNHEY and CDR2 SVGAGI come from the germline V gene. The CDR3 is 14 residues long. In DNA form, the CDR3 reads TGTGCCATCAGTGAGCCGGGGGCCTGGGAGACCCAGTACTTC. It specifies CAISEPGAWETQYF.

The chain has TRBV1 and TRBJ2-6; the table assigns TRBD1, which was not confirmed against the DNA. TRBV1 is given as a pseudogene. This CDR3 contains 19 residues. The CDR3 loop is CTSSPRTGAALGGANVLTF. DNA of the CDR3: TGCACCAGCAGCCCCCGGACAGGGGCAGCTCTGGGTGGGGCCAACGTCCTGACTTTC.

The chain joins TRBV7-2 to TRBJ2-6; no firm D call. The CDR3 totals 16 residues. Germline V gene lookup returns CDR1 SGHTA and CDR2 FQGNSA. V was clipped by 2 bases and J by 1 base, with 9 bases between them. The CDR3 coding sequence is TGTGCCAGCAGCTTACGGGTAGTTTCTGGGGCCAACGTCCTGACTTTC. As protein: CASSLRVVSGANVLTF.

The chain links TRBV10-2 to TRBJ2-5; D is perhaps TRBD1 (5 bases). The CDR3 loop spans 15 amino acids. Deletions cut 3 bases from V and 5 bases from J, with 16 bases between. Germline V lookup: CDR1 WSHSY, CDR2 SAAADI. CDR3 amino acids: CASSEVWGGPETQYF. The CDR3 DNA sequence: TGCGCCAGCAGTGAAGTGTGGGGCGGTCCGGAGACCCAGTACTTC.

The chain is built from TRBV28 and TRBJ1-1, with a tentative D call TRBD1 (5 bases). The germline V gene has CDR1 MDHEN and CDR2 SYDVKM. V was pared by 8 bases and J by 5 bases, with 18 bases between. The CDR3 totals 14 residues. CDR3 bases: TGTGCCAGCCGGGACCACCGCAGTTTAACTGAAGCTTTCTTT. Its protein is CASRDHRSLTEAFF.

CDR3 region: CASSEQGASSYEQYF. CDR3 DNA: TGTGCCAGCAGTGAACAGGGGGCGAGCTCCTACGAGCAGTACTTC. This rearrangement joins TRBV6-1 to TRBJ2-7; 8 positions agree with TRBD1. The CDR3 is 15 residues long. The V segment lost 2 bases and the J segment 0 bases; nucleotides outside the gene matches: 3. The V gene's germline CDR1 is MNHNS and CDR2 SASEGT.

V gene TRBV19 combines with J gene TRBJ2-3; D remains ambiguous. The CDR3 loop spans 13 amino acids. CDR1 is LNHDA and CDR2 is SQIVND in the germline V gene (reference sequence). Trimming removed 5 bases at V and 11 bases at J, with 17 bases between. The CDR3 protein is CASSPGPRSRQYF. CDR3 DNA sequence: TGTGCCAGTAGTCCAGGCCCCCGTTCTAGGCAGTATTTT.

The chain carries TRBV19 and TRBJ1-6; D call uncertain. Germline CDR1 LNHDA, CDR2 SQIVND (reference sequence). This CDR3 has 14 residues. Trimming pared 1 base from V and 9 bases from J, leaving 10 bases between. The CDR3 DNA reads TGTGCCAGTAGTATAGTCCCGGGGAGTTCACCCCTCCACTTT. It yields the protein CASSIVPGSSPLHF.

The rearrangement links TRBV5-1 to TRBJ2-3; 9 bases map to TRBD1. The germline CDR1 and CDR2 sequences are SGHRS and YFSETQ. V shed 4 bases and J 2 bases; nucleotides not matched to a gene: 5. The CDR3 is 15 residues long. The CDR3 DNA follows: TGCGCCAGCAGCAGAGGGACAGGGACCACAGATACGCAGTATTTT. Translating gives CASSRGTGTTDTQYF.

J is TRBJ1-6 and V is TRBV28; perhaps TRBD1 as D (5 bases). The V and J ends lost 3 bases and 6 bases respectively, with 12 bases between them. In germline, CDR1 is MDHEN, CDR2 SYDVKM. There are 15 residues in the CDR3. The CDR3 loop reads CASSFGDQINSPLHF. As DNA, the CDR3 is TGTGCCAGCAGTTTTGGGGACCAGATTAATTCACCCCTCCACTTT.

This clone was picked up a small number of times. The rearrangement links TRBV28 to TRBJ1-4; D ambiguous. The CDR3 runs to 15 residues. Germline CDR1 reads MDHEN; CDR2 reads SYDVKM. The V gene lost 6 bases and the J gene lost 6 bases, with 17 bases spanning the gap. The CDR3 DNA is TGTGCCAGCAGGTCAAATAGGCCCGGCGATGAAAAACTGTTTTTT. It yields the protein CASRSNRPGDEKLFF.

The chain uses TRBV7-8 and TRBJ2-3; the D gene is possibly TRBD2 (6 bases). The length of the CDR3 is 15 residues. Per germline, CDR1 SGHVS and CDR2 FQNEAQ. Trimming removed 1 base at V and 6 bases at J, with 14 bases between. CDR3 amino acids: CASSLEGTGGDTQYF. The CDR3 nucleotides are TGTGCCAGCAGCTTAGAGGGGACTGGAGGGGATACGCAGTATTTT.

The gene calls are TRBV7-9 and TRBJ2-1; 9 nucleotides match TRBD1. The CDR3 covers 17 residues. V dropped 0 bases and J dropped 3; count of bases not matched to a gene: 6. Per the germline V gene, CDR1 is SEHNR and CDR2 is FQNEAQ (reference sequence). The CDR3 nucleotides are TGTGCCAGCAGCTTAGCGTTTGGGGGACAGGGCTACAATGAGCAGTTCTTC. Its protein product is CASSLAFGGQGYNEQFF.

This chain links TRBV9 with TRBJ2-1; a possible D gene is TRBD2 (6 bases). Germline loops: CDR1 SGDLS, CDR2 YYNGEE. Trimming stripped 2 bases from V and 1 base from J, with 7 bases between. CDR3 length: 14 amino acids. The CDR3 loop reads CASSVGTSYNEQFF. DNA for the CDR3: TGTGCCAGCAGCGTGGGGACTTCCTACAATGAGCAGTTCTTC.